Included here is one T cell receptor (beta chain) sequence, with context. The antigen this receptor binds is unknown. The sample holds no much larger clone one base away, and base qualities are not on file. The same CDR3 also results from other DNA sequences found in this sample. This entry comes from a study of shared clonotypes between healthy human individuals (dated by TCRdb to 2018 to 2021). Turning to the overall study: A few men and two women, aged 18 to 49 years, made up the cohort. Leukapheresis yielded between about 0.9 and 10 billion PBMCs per donor. Different laboratories and diverse techniques were used to prepare libraries and sequence TCR repertoires, to increase sequencing depth and limit assay-specific biases. To estimate repertoire size and how much clonotype sharing occurs between individuals, the study deeply sequenced the blood TCR repertoires of roughly 5 healthy adults. For each donor, CD4 naive and CD4 memory were each given three plates, CD8 naive was given two plates, and CD8 memory was given one plate. On the study overall, not on this receptor specifically: Based on pairwise subsampling, the degree of clonotype sharing among donors was expected to be affected by sequencing depth. Higher generation probabilities were observed for clonotypes shared by all four sorted-subset donors than for non-shared clonotypes. Sampling was limited to blood, and TCR repertoires in tissue likely differ from TCR repertoires in blood. The genetic and exposure-history diversity represented was limited by the small number of donors. Sharing across a handful of donors was observed for around 4.8% of naive CD4, under 4% of naive CD8, 2% to 2.5% of memory CD4, and around 0.4% of memory CD8 clonotypes. Even with the large sequencing depth, rarefaction of the sorted-subset datasets indicated that sequencing was incomplete. Estimated clonotype richness was generally larger for naive than for memory subsets.

For the CD8 naive samples, CD45RO-negative cells were positively selected for CCR7, yielding a CD45RA+CCR7+ population from which TemRA cells were excluded. The donors were healthy, HIV-negative adults who had no recently reported acute infections or vaccinations. All donors were Caucasian adults living in Nashville, Tennessee, USA. Blood was collected by leukapheresis, and PBMCs were isolated by Ficoll-Histopaque density gradient centrifugation and then cryopreserved in liquid nitrogen vapor phase. Analytical flow cytometry was used to check the purity and quantity of every magnetically sorted T cell population. Each sorted fraction had its genomic DNA isolated and then quantified by UV absorbance on a Nanodrop 2000c. Using the deep immunoSEQ assay, multiplex PCR amplified TCR CDR3 regions from genomic DNA. Genomic DNA extracted from each cell subset was distributed evenly over all wells of several immunoSEQ 96-well plates, and each plate served as one replicate. For sorted subsets, each replicate PCR was loaded with 200 ng genomic DNA, equivalent to 30,000 to 35,000 T cell genomes. The purified libraries were quantified using a Qubit 3.0 fluorometer, sized with a Bioanalyzer 2100, and then quantified again using the KAPA Library Quantification kit. A separate single-read 150-cycle Illumina NextSeq 550 flow cell was used to sequence each immunoSEQ 96-well plate. From the authors' description of their analysis: Because the immunoSEQ output held only junctional sequences and lacked quality scores, the filtering could not match the filtering applied to full-length reads. Sequences were annotated with PyIR, a Python wrapper for IgBLAST v1.9, and V/J genes and CDR3 were assigned using IMGT germline references. Reads were filtered out if the reads had weak V/J assignments (E-value above 1e-6), no CDR3, stop codons, out-of-frame junctions, or ambiguous translated residues. V3J clonotypes were defined by identical inferred V gene, J gene, and CDR3 amino acid sequence. The percentage overlap between two repertoires was calculated by dividing the number of shared unique clonotypes by the size of the smaller repertoire. RTK rarefaction, the Chao1 estimator, and Recon v2.1 estimates of unobserved clonotypes were used to assess repertoire richness. For all TCRbeta clonotypes obtained by the gDNA method from four donors, generation probabilities were computed with OLGA. This immuneACCESS table, as held by TCRdb, lists in-frame sequences with V and J called but not all clones. Of the missing ones, under half trace to an unresolved V gene in checked studies; the others have no known cause. V, J and clone size are taken as reported in that table, and D and trimming were inferred from the DNA itself. The sample yields some 2,000,000 clones; approximately 95% were counted once. The ten largest clones take up 1% to 1.3% of the sample.

The origin of this receptor is a man between 18 and 35 years old in good health. Source material: naive CD8+ T cells sorted from blood. In light of the paper, this sample's cell subset or site label describes: CD45RA+CCR7+.

The bases read TGCGCCAGCAGTCCGGGCACTGAAGCTTTCTTT. This encodes CASSPGTEAFF. Recombination joined TRBV10-2 with TRBJ1-1, with the D gene not clear enough to name. The CDR3 runs 11 amino acids, cysteine and phenylalanine included. Only the CDR3 region is kept as DNA, spanning 33 bases read in frame from base 1. Taken from the germline V gene, the CDR1 and CDR2 loops are WSHSY and SAAADI. Cut back by 5 bases and 4 bases, the V and J ends lie 5 bases apart.